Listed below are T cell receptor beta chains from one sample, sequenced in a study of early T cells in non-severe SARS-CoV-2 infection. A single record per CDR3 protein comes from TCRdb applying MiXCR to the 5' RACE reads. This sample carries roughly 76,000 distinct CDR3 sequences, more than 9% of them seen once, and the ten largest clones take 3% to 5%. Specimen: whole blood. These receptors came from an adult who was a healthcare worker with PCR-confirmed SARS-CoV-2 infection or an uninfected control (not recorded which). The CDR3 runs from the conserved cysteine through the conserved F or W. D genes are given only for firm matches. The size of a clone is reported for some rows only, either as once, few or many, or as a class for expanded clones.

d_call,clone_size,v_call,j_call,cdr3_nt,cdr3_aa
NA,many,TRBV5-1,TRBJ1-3,TGCGCCAGCAGCTTGGAGGGGACCGTCGGATATTTT,CASSLEGTVGYF
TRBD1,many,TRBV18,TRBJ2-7,TGTGCCAGCTCACCGGACAGGGAGGACGAGCAGTACTTC,CASSPDREDEQYF
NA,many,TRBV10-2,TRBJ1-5,TGCGCCAGCAGTCCCACGGGTCGGCACGCGCCCCAGCATTTT,CASSPTGRHAPQHF
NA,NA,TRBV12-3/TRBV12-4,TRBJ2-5,TGTGCCAGCAGTTTCACCGGGGAGACCCAGTACTTC,CASSFTGETQYF
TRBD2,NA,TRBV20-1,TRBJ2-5,TGCAGTGCTACCCCTAGCGGGAGAAAGACCCAGTACTTC,CSATPSGRKTQYF
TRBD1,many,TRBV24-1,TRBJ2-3,TGTGCCACCAGTGATTACAGGGGCACTAGCACAGATACGCAGTATTTT,CATSDYRGTSTDTQYF
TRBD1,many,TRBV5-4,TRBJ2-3,TGTGCCAGCAGGGGACAGGGTCTGAGCACAGATACGCAGTATTTT,CASRGQGLSTDTQYF
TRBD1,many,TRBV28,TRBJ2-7,TGTGCCAGCACCCAACCCGGGGACAGGGACGAGCAGTACTTC,CASTQPGDRDEQYF
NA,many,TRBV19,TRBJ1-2,TGTGCCAGTAGTCCTTCCCGGGACGGCAACTATGGCTACACCTTC,CASSPSRDGNYGYTF
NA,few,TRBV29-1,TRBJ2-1,TGCAGCGTTCAAGGGGGGGACAGAGAGCAGTTCTTC,CSVQGGDREQFF
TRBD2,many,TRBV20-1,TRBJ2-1,TGCAGTGCTAGAGATAGGCGGGAGGGCTACAATGAGCAGTTCTTC,CSARDRREGYNEQFF
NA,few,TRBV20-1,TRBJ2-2,TGCAGTGCCTACAATGGGGCCACCGGGGAGCTGTTTTTT,CSAYNGATGELFF
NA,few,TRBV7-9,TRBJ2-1,TGTGCCAGCAGCCTTGGCCGGGAGTTTTTACCCTACAATGAGCAGTTCTTC,CASSLGREFLPYNEQFF
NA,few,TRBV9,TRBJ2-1,TGTGCCAGCAGCGTAACGGGAGCAAACAATGAGCAGTTCTTC,CASSVTGANNEQFF
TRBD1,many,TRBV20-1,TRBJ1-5,TGCAGTGCTAGAGATCCCACCGACAGGGTGAATCAGCCCCAGCATTTT,CSARDPTDRVNQPQHF
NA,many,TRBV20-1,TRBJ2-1,TGCAGTGCTAGAGATGGGCTAGCCATCTACAATGAGCAGTTCTTC,CSARDGLAIYNEQFF
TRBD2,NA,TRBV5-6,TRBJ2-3,TGTGCCAGCAGGTTCATAGCGGGAGGGCCGAGGTCAGATACGCAGTATTTT,CASRFIAGGPRSDTQYF
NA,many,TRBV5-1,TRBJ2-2,TGCGCCAGCAGCTTCGGGGACCCCTCGGGGGAGCTGTTTTTT,CASSFGDPSGELFF
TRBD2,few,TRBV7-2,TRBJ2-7,TGTGCCAGCAGCTTAGACGGAACTAGCGGAGCCTGGGAGCAGTACTTC,CASSLDGTSGAWEQYF
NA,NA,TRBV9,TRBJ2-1,TGTGCCAGCAGCGCCGCAACGGGACTGGCATACAATGAGCAGTTCTTC,CASSAATGLAYNEQFF
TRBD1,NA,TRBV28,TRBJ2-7,TGTGCCAGCAGGATACAGTCGGGACAGTCCTACGAGCAGTACTTC,CASRIQSGQSYEQYF
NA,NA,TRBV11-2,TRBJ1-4,TGTGCCAGCAGCTTGGTCAGGGAAGGAAAACTGTTTTTT,CASSLVREGKLFF
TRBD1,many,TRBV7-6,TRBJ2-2,TGTGCCAGCACCCCCTACTCCGGGACAGGGGGCACCGGGGAGCTGTTTTTT,CASTPYSGTGGTGELFF
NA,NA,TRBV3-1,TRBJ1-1,TGTGCCAGCACCGAAATCGGAAGCACTGAAGCTTTCTTT,CASTEIGSTEAFF
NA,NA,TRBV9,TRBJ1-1,TGTGCCAGCAGCGTAGATGGGGAGGATGGTGAAGCTTTCTTT,CASSVDGEDGEAFF
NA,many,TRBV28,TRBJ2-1,TGTGCCAGCAGTCTATCCCGGCGGCAGCAGTTCTTC,CASSLSRRQQFF
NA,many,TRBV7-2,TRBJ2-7,TGTGCCAGCACCCTGGACTACGAGCAGTACTTC,CASTLDYEQYF
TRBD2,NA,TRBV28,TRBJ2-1,TGTGCCAGCAGCCCCGGACTAGCGGGGCACAATGAGCAGTTCTTC,CASSPGLAGHNEQFF
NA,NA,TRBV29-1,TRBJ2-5,TGCAGCTTTCGCCAGGACCAAGAGACCCAGTACTTC,CSFRQDQETQYF
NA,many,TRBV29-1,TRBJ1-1,TGCAGCGCCCGCGGCGGGGGGCATTCGATGAACACTGAAGCTTTCTTT,CSARGGGHSMNTEAFF
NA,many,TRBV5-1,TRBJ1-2,TGCGCCAGCAGTTCCGATACAGGGTTTCGCTATGGCTACACCTTC,CASSSDTGFRYGYTF
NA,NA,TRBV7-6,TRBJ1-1,TGTGCCAGCAGCTTAGGGACAGACAGAAAAGCTTTCTTT,CASSLGTDRKAFF
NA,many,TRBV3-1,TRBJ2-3,TGTGCCAGCAGCCAAGACCTAGCGACTAGCACAGATACGCAGTATTTT,CASSQDLATSTDTQYF
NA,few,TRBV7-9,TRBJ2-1,TGTGCCAGCAGCTTGAGGTCGGCGTTGAAGTCTAGCGAGTCAAATGAGCAGTTCTTC,CASSLRSALKSSESNEQFF
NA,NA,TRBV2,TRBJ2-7,TGTGCCAGCAGTGATCGGGGGGCCCTCTACGAGCAGTACTTC,CASSDRGALYEQYF
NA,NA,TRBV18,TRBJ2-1,TGTGCCAGCTCACCCCTACAATATGAGCAGTTCTTC,CASSPLQYEQFF